This T cell receptor (beta chain) was sequenced in a study of T cell responses to AZD1222 COVID-19 vaccine (dated by TCRdb to 2020 to 2022). For context, the study as a whole: TCR sequencing covered more than 230 trial participants: around 210 given two doses of AZD1222 and 26 given two doses of MenACWY control vaccine. Trial participants were enrolled into age subgroups of 18-55, 56-69 and 70-plus years, which contained 148, 28 and 57 TCR-sequenced participants, respectively. General study outcomes and caveats: Only six AZD1222 recipients were SARS-CoV-2 seropositive at baseline, limiting conclusions about previously exposed vaccinees. Because no day 14 peak-response samples were available, repertoires were characterized only after the peak T cell response. Vaccine-associated CD4 TCRs spanned the whole spike protein, with dominant responses in regions 160-218 and 743-854. After two AZD1222 doses, both the breadth and the depth of spike-specific TCRs were significantly higher than at day 0 and than in MenACWY recipients. In the small 56-69-year group, the increase in depth fell short of significance, most likely because of low power. Most participants were white British and females outnumbered males, and the authors suggested that clonal diversity may have been underestimated. Nearly half of unique spike-specific TCRs reportedly recognized epitopes outside regions mutated in the B.1.351 and B.1.1.7 variants.

The CDR3 regions of human TCRbeta chains were analyzed by immunosequencing. The authors' pipeline ran thus. TCRs in the repertoires were compared against a reference library of SARS-CoV-2-specific TCRs that had been generated with the MIRA antigen-specificity platform. Breadth meant the fraction of unique TCRs that were SARS-CoV-2-associated, whereas depth meant the fraction of total T cells that were SARS-CoV-2-associated. Using the MIRA data, every spike-specific TCR was mapped to the spike region that the TCR reacted to and assigned to either a CD4 or a CD8 class. Log10-transformed breadth and depth values were compared by one-way ANOVA with Sidak's multiple comparisons tests. TCRdb retrieved this table from immuneACCESS and kept in-frame rearrangements only. Not all clones are present; in checked studies, unresolved V genes account for under half, and no reason is known for the remainder. V, J and clone size derive from that table, while D and trimming were established from the DNA sequence. This sample has 140,000 to 150,000 clones in its table, and 80% to 95% of those were observed once. Roughly 2.9% of the sample is held by the ten biggest clonotypes.

There are 17 amino acids in the CDR3, from cysteine to phenylalanine inclusive. Just the 51-base CDR3 DNA is kept, in frame starting at base 1. Trimming accounts for 0 bases at V and 7 bases at J, while the number of junction bases matched to no gene is 12. The germline V gene specifies SGDLS as CDR1 and YYNGEE as CDR2. The time point label, as the study defines it: baseline before first vaccination. Reading the label with the study, this specimen's treatment or condition is: meningococcal conjugate vaccine given as trial control. Samples from vaccinated people were obtained from the UK trials COV001 and COV002, which included a single-blind randomized controlled phase 2/3 trial of AZD1222 (ChAdOx1 nCoV-19) in healthy adults. For TCRbeta chain sequencing, PBMC samples were collected from trial participants at day 0 and at day 28 after the second dose. Of note for this clone: Its antigen is not yet known. No much larger clonotype is one base removed from it; base qualities were not supplied.

The sequence links TRBV9 to TRBJ2-2; 7 bases in the junction line up with TRBD2. The clonotype originates from an adult in good health. The input for sequencing was peripheral blood, taken on day 0 of MenACWY control vaccination. The bases are TGTGCCAGCAGCGTAGTTTGGGGAGGGCCAGGCGACGGGGAGCTGTTTTTT. The translation is CASSVVWGGPGDGELFF.